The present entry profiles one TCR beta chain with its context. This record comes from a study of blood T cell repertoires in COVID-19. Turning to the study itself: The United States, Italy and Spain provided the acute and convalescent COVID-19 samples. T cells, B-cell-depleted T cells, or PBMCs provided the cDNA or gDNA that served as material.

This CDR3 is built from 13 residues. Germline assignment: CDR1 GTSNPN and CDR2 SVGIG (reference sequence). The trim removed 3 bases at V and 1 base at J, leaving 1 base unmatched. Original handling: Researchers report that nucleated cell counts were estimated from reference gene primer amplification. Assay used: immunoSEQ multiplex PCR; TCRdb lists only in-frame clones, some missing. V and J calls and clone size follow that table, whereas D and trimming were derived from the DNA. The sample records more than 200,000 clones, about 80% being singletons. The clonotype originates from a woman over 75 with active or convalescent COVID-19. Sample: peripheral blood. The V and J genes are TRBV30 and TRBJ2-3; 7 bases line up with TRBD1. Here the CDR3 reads CAWRTGRTDTQYF. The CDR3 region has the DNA TGTGCCTGGAGGACAGGGCGCACAGATACGCAGTATTTT.